Each of the 30 T cell receptor beta chains below was sequenced from the same sample in a study of T cell clonality in common variable immunodeficiency. Using immunoSEQ multiplex PCR, the repertoire was profiled, and TCRdb retains in-frame clones only, with some absent. This table holds roughly 40,000 clones with no singletons; the top ten claim over 1.2%. Specimen: peripheral blood mononuclear cells. The receptor set was obtained from a person aged 18 to 70 in good health.

In this sample, this clone turned up many times. The CDR3 extends 3 residues past the end of the read, so its final part is completed from the germline J gene. The chain combines TRBV7-9 with TRBJ2-7, with TRBD2 matching 10 bases. The CDR3 totals 15 residues. Per germline, CDR1 SEHNR and CDR2 FQNEAQ (reference sequence). Losses at the gene ends were 4 bases for V and 6 bases for J; bases not matched to a gene: 9. The sequenced part of the CDR3 DNA is TGTGCCAGCAGCTCATCCCCTAGCGGGAGCGGCGAG. It translates to CASSSSPSGSGE. The full CDR3 sequence reads CASSSSPSGSGEQYF.

This clone showed up many times. The read comes to an end 3 residues before the CDR3 does, leaving the germline J gene to fill in the end. The rearrangement joins TRBV19 to TRBJ2-7; 10 positions agree with TRBD1. The CDR3 contains 15 residues. J gave up 0 bases and V 6 bases, and 5 bases lay outside the gene matches. The V gene's germline CDR1 is LNHDA and CDR2 SQIVND (reference sequence). The CDR3 spells CASRKDRGGSYEQYF. CDR3 bases read: TGTGCCAGTAGGAAGGACAGGGGGGGCTCCTACGAG.

This clone was counted many times. Read sequence stops 3 residues before the CDR3 end, and the germline J gene provides the missing end. The V call is TRBV4-2, the J call TRBJ2-5; tentative D call: TRBD2 (6 bases). The V and J ends lost 4 bases and 3 bases respectively, with 18 bases between them. Germline V gene data show CDR1 as LGHNA and CDR2 as YNFKEQ. This CDR3 is 16 amino acids long. The DNA read from the CDR3 is TGTGCCAGCAGCCGAAATGGAGGGTCTTACGAAGAGACC. Its protein is CASSRNGGSYEET. From start to end, the CDR3 is CASSRNGGSYEETQYF.

There are many counts of this clone. The read gets to within 3 residues of the CDR3 end, and the germline J gene fills in the rest. This chain uses TRBV20-1 with TRBJ2-3; D is perhaps TRBD2 (5 bases). CDR1 and CDR2 from the germline V gene are DFQATT and SNEGSKA (reference sequence). Trimming shortened V by 3 bases and J by 3 bases, and 13 bases separated the two germline ends. This CDR3 has 14 amino acids. CDR3 sequence reads: CSASRLGETDTQYF. The DNA read from the CDR3 is TGCAGTGCTAGTCGGCTCGGGGAAACAGATACG.

Points on this clone: Coverage ceases 3 residues before the CDR3 finishes, and the germline J gene fills in the end. V gene TRBV7-2 combines with J gene TRBJ1-2, with D unresolved. CDR3 size: 14 residues. Germline V gives CDR1 SGHTA, CDR2 FQGNSA. CDR3 sequence reads: CASSLVSRTDTYTF. Partial CDR3 DNA: TGTGCCAGCAGCTTAGTGTCCCGCACAGATACC. Variable domain in full (rest from reference TRBV7-2 and TRBJ1-2): GAGVSQSPSNKVTEKGKDVELRCDPISGHTALYWYRQSLGQGLEFLIYFQGNSAPDKSGLPSDRFSAERTGGSVSTLTIQRTQQEDSAVYLCASSLVSRTDTYTFGSGTRLTVV.

There are many counts of this clone. The read halts 3 residues ahead of the CDR3 end, with the missing end drawn from the germline J gene. The V call is TRBV6-1, the J call TRBJ2-5; 9 positions agree with TRBD1. Germline V gives CDR1 MNHNS, CDR2 SASEGT. This CDR3 has 15 residues. J gave up 2 bases and V 4 bases, and 5 bases lay outside the gene matches. Incomplete CDR3 DNA: TGTGCCAGCAGTGCCGGGACAGGGAAACAAGAGACC. Translating it yields CASSAGTGKQET. The whole CDR3 sequence reads CASSAGTGKQETQYF.

This clone was recorded many times. The CDR3 is cut off 3 residues early in the read; its end comes from the germline J gene. The J gene is TRBJ2-7, the V gene TRBV5-4, with D tentatively TRBD2 (6 bases). Germline V lookup: CDR1 SGHNT, CDR2 YYREEE (reference sequence). This CDR3 spans 13 amino acids. Trimming took off 3 bases at V and 3 bases at J, with 10 bases between the two ends. Incomplete CDR3 DNA: TGTGCCAGCAGCTCGGGACTTTACTACGAG. Protein: CASSSGLYYE. The full CDR3 is CASSSGLYYEQYF.

At least ten counts were recorded for this clone. Sequencing ends 3 residues short of the CDR3 end; the germline J gene provides the rest. The chain uses TRBV29-1 and TRBJ2-3; a weak D match, TRBD1 (6 bases). CDR3 length: 14 residues. Trimming stripped 7 bases from V and 4 bases from J, with 18 bases between. Germline values: CDR1 SQVTM, CDR2 ANQGSEA. The part of the CDR3 DNA that was read is TGCAGCGCCCCGAGAGGGGGAAGGTCAGATACG. Its protein product is CSAPRGGRSDT. The full CDR3 is CSAPRGGRSDTQYF.

In this sample, this clone turned up many times. The CDR3 end falls 3 residues outside the read, so it is completed with the germline J gene. The rearrangement uses TRBV5-1 and TRBJ2-7; TRBD1 might be the D (6 bases). The CDR3 contains 14 residues. Germline V gene sequence: CDR1 SGHRS, CDR2 YFSETQ. V was pared by 6 bases and J by 5 bases, with 18 bases between. Incomplete CDR3 DNA: TGCGCCAGCAAAATTTCCGGGACAAACGACGAG. Encoded protein: CASKISGTNDE. The CDR3, in full, reads CASKISGTNDEQYF.

Concerning this clone itself: Being one base from a much bigger clone, this may be a read error. The read halts 3 residues ahead of the CDR3 end, with the missing end drawn from the germline J gene. Other DNA sequences from this sample encode an identical CDR3 as well. This sequence joins TRBV7-3 and TRBJ1-3; D uncertain. The CDR3 consists of 13 residues. Germline CDR1 and CDR2: SGHTA and FQGTGA. The CDR3 loop reads CASSQAPQAPIYF. The part of the CDR3 DNA that was read is TGTGCCAGCAGTCAAGCCCCGCAGGCGCCG.

The table lists this clone with many counts. The read ends 3 residues before the CDR3 terminus; that terminus is restored from the germline J gene. The V and J genes are TRBV20-1 and TRBJ2-1; 9 nucleotides align to TRBD2. The trim removed 0 bases at V and 3 bases at J, leaving 9 bases unmatched. This CDR3 is 17 amino acids long. Germline assignment: CDR1 DFQATT and CDR2 SNEGSKA (reference sequence). The CDR3 here is CSARDRASGTYYNEQFF. The sequenced part of the CDR3 DNA is TGCAGTGCTAGAGATAGGGCTAGCGGGACATACTACAATGAG.

This clone was picked up many times. Read data end 3 residues before the CDR3 end; the end is taken from the germline J gene. The chain couples TRBV18 to TRBJ2-5; D not resolved. Trimming removed 0 bases from V and 5 bases from J, with 10 bases in between. The CDR3 consists of 14 residues. Looked up from germline, CDR1 is KGHSH and CDR2 is LQKENI. The CDR3: CASSPPGREETQYF. Incomplete CDR3 DNA: TGTGCCAGCTCACCACCAGGGCGAGAGGAGACC.

This clone was found many times. The CDR3 goes on 3 residues after the read ends, and that part is filled in from the germline J gene. The chain links TRBV5-1 to TRBJ1-1, with 7 bases fitting TRBD1. In germline, CDR1 is SGHRS, CDR2 YFSETQ. CDR3 length equals 16 residues. V lost 1 base and J lost 2; bases outside the gene matches: 8. The CDR3 sequence: CASSLWDSLLNTEAFF. The DNA read from the CDR3 is TGCGCCAGCAGCTTGTGGGACAGTCTACTTAACACTGAA. Drawing the rest from reference TRBV5-1 and TRBJ1-1, the complete variable domain is KAGVTQTPRYLIKTRGQQVTLSCSPISGHRSVSWYQQTPGQGLQFLFEYFSETQRNKGNFPGRFSGRQFSNSRSEMNVSTLELGDSALYLCASSLWDSLLNTEAFFGQGTRLTVV.

Points on this clone: The read terminates 3 residues before the CDR3 end, so the remaining end is supplied by the germline J gene. The chain is built from TRBV6-2 or TRBV6-3 and TRBJ2-3; 12 bases are a match to TRBD2. This CDR3 is 16 amino acids long. Per the germline V gene, CDR1 is MNHEY and CDR2 is SVGEGT. The part of the CDR3 DNA that was read is TGTGCCAGCAGTTACGGCGGACTAGCGGGAAGAGAGACG. Translation: CASSYGGLAGRET. The complete CDR3 reads CASSYGGLAGRETQYF.

This clone was recorded many times. The read ends 3 residues early relative to the CDR3; the germline J gene fills the gap. The genes are TRBV29-1 and TRBJ2-3; TRBD1 matches at 10 bases. The CDR3 contains 14 residues. Germline V gene data show CDR1 as SQVTM and CDR2 as ANQGSEA. Trimming at V came to 4 bases and at J to 5 bases, leaving 6 bases not matched to a gene. The CDR3 DNA, read in part, is TGCAGCGTTGGTGGGGGACAGGGGTTAGATACG. Amino acid sequence: CSVGGGQGLDT. The CDR3 in full is CSVGGGQGLDTQYF.

This clone has a count of ten or more. Read coverage stops 3 residues before the CDR3 terminus; the germline J gene supplies the remainder. V is TRBV5-1 and J is TRBJ2-5; 8 nucleotides match TRBD2. This CDR3 is 15 amino acids long. The germline gives CDR1 SGHRS, CDR2 YFSETQ. V gave up 4 bases and J gave up 4 bases; unmatched junction bases: 9. The sequenced CDR3 bases are TGCGCCAGCAGCATCTACGGGGGGGACGGAGAGACC. Protein product: CASSIYGGDGET. The entire CDR3 is CASSIYGGDGETQYF.

This clone was recorded many times. The read gets to within 3 residues of the CDR3 end, and the germline J gene fills in the rest. The gene calls are TRBV20-1 and TRBJ2-3; TRBD2 might be the D (6 bases). CDR1 is DFQATT, CDR2 SNEGSKA, per germline (reference sequence). The CDR3 covers 15 residues. The CDR3 region is CTTPKGLPGLDTQYF. The CDR3 bases that were read are TGCACGACTCCGAAGGGACTCCCTGGCCTAGATACG.

This clone was counted ten times or more. The read gets to within 3 residues of the CDR3 end, and the germline J gene fills in the rest. V and J are TRBV29-1 and TRBJ2-7; TRBD2 matches at 7 bases. The V segment lost 7 bases and the J segment 2 bases; nucleotides outside the gene matches: 5. Germline V gene sequence: CDR1 SQVTM, CDR2 ANQGSEA. The CDR3 runs 12 residues. CDR3 in amino acids: CSATSDTYEQYF. The part of the CDR3 DNA that was read is TGCAGCGCTACTAGCGACACCTACGAG.

In its sample, this clone was seen many times. Read data end 3 residues before the CDR3 end; the end is taken from the germline J gene. The rearrangement links TRBV2 to TRBJ1-6; a weak D match, TRBD1 (6 bases). CDR1 and CDR2 (germline): SNHLY, FYNNEI. V shed 9 bases and J shed 6 bases, with 12 bases lying between them. CDR3 length: 13 amino acids. The CDR3 spells CASYRARNSPLHF. CDR3 bases read: TGTGCCAGTTACAGGGCCCGTAATTCACCC. Supplemented by reference TRBV2 and TRBJ1-6, the full variable domain reads EPEVTQTPSHQVTQMGQEVILRCVPISNHLYFYWYRQILGQKVEFLVSFYNNEISEKSEIFDDQFSVERPDGSNFTLKIRSTKLEDSAMYFCASYRARNSPLHFGNGTRLTVT.

Ten or more counts support this clone. Read data end 3 residues before the CDR3 end; the end is taken from the germline J gene. This chain uses TRBV19 with TRBJ2-7, with TRBD2 matching over 7 bases. The CDR3 totals 17 residues. The germline CDR1 and CDR2 sequences are LNHDA and SQIVND (reference sequence). J lost 3 bases, V lost 3 bases, and 14 bases had no gene match. CDR3 sequence: CASSMGGYRQRFYEQYF. The CDR3 DNA, read in part, is TGTGCCAGTAGTATGGGGGGGTATCGACAGCGCTTCTACGAG.

This clone was recorded many times. The sequenced part of the CDR3 DNA is TGTGCCAGCAGCGCTAATCAGGGCGGCAATGAG. This translates into CASSANQGGNE. The entire CDR3 sequence reads CASSANQGGNEQFF. This sequence joins TRBV9 and TRBJ2-1; tentative D call: TRBD1 (5 bases). The CDR3 extends 3 residues past the end of the read, so its final part is completed from the germline J gene. Trimming took off 3 bases at V and 6 bases at J, with 13 bases between the two ends. This CDR3 is built from 14 residues. CDR1 SGDLS and CDR2 YYNGEE come from the germline V gene.

This clone was seen many times. The sequence runs out 3 residues before the end of the CDR3; the remainder is reconstructed from the germline J gene. The chain couples TRBV9 to TRBJ2-7; the D is unclear. The CDR3 has 10 amino acids. Germline CDR1 is SGDLS and CDR2 is YYNGEE. The V and J ends lost 5 bases and 3 bases respectively, with 3 bases between them. This CDR3 reads CASRYYEQYF. CDR3 bases read: TGTGCCAGCAGATACTACGAG. The full variable domain, with the rest looked up from reference TRBV9 and TRBJ2-7, is DSGVTQTPKHLITATGQRVTLRCSPRSGDLSVYWYQQSLDQGLQFLIQYYNGEERAKGNILERFSAQQFPDLHSELNLSSLELGDSALYFCASRYYEQYFGPGTRLTVT.

In this sample, this clone turned up a few times. The CDR3 end falls 3 residues outside the read, so it is completed with the germline J gene. This chain links TRBV6-1 with TRBJ1-4; 7 bases line up with TRBD1. CDR3 length: 15 amino acids. Germline trimming cut 4 bases from V and 2 bases from J; bases unmatched to any gene: 4. Germline V gene lookup returns CDR1 MNHNS and CDR2 SASEGT. The sequenced part of the CDR3 DNA is TGTGCCAGCAGTGCTCAGGGGGGCACTAATGAAAAA. This encodes CASSAQGGTNEK. The whole CDR3 is CASSAQGGTNEKLFF.

This clone has ten or more counts. Sequencing ends 3 residues short of the CDR3 end; the germline J gene provides the rest. The gene calls are TRBV19 and TRBJ2-6; 9 bases map to TRBD1. Germline V gives CDR1 LNHDA, CDR2 SQIVND (reference sequence). The V and J ends lost 7 bases and 9 bases, in that order; junction bases with no gene match: 7. The CDR3 spans 14 residues. This CDR3 reads CASKRQGQGNVLTF. Partial CDR3 DNA: TGTGCCAGTAAACGGCAGGGACAGGGCAACGTC.

This clone occurred many times. The CDR3 end lies 3 residues beyond the end of the read and is filled in from the germline J gene. The chain employs TRBV5-1 and TRBJ2-3; D gene unclear. CDR1 and CDR2 from the germline V gene are SGHRS and YFSETQ. The CDR3 length is 14 residues. V was shortened by 1 base and J by 3 bases, with 9 bases between the two germline ends. The CDR3 sequence: CASSLSPLTDTQYF. The sequenced part of the CDR3 DNA is TGCGCCAGCAGCTTGTCTCCGCTAACAGATACG.

In this sample, this clone turned up many times. The read is 3 residues too short to cover the CDR3 end, so that end is filled in from the germline J gene. The chain recombines TRBV7-9 with TRBJ2-7; no definite D call. The germline CDR1 and CDR2 sequences are SEHNR and FQNEAQ (reference sequence). CDR3 length equals 14 residues. Trimming took 4 bases from V and 1 from J, leaving 11 bases between them. The CDR3 DNA, read in part, is TGTGCCAGCAGCTCTAGGTTGGATTCCTACGAG. It codes for CASSSRLDSYE. The full CDR3 sequence reads CASSSRLDSYEQYF.

This clone was seen repeatedly, ten times or more. The read falls 3 residues short of the CDR3 end, and the missing part is taken from the germline J gene. The chain recombines TRBV2 with TRBJ2-5, with TRBD1 identical over 10 bases. In germline, CDR1 is SNHLY, CDR2 FYNNEI. Unmatched junction bases numbered 3, after V lost 7 bases and J lost 7 bases. The CDR3 extends over 12 amino acids. The DNA read from the CDR3 is TGTGCCAGCATCGGACAGGGGGGGACC. It is translated as CASIGQGGT. The full CDR3 reads CASIGQGGTQYF. Full variable domain (rest looked up from reference TRBV2 and TRBJ2-5): EPEVTQTPSHQVTQMGQEVILRCVPISNHLYFYWYRQILGQKVEFLVSFYNNEISEKSEIFDDQFSVERPDGSNFTLKIRSTKLEDSAMYFCASIGQGGTQYFGPGTRLLVL.

This clone has a count of ten or more. From the germline J gene comes the end of the CDR3, since the read stops 3 residues before it. The chain joins TRBV5-1 to TRBJ2-2; TRBD2 matches at 7 bases. Germline V CDR1 and CDR2: SGHRS, YFSETQ. This CDR3 spans 14 amino acids. Losses at the gene ends were 7 bases for V and 4 bases for J; bases not matched to a gene: 7. The CDR3 DNA, read in part, is TGCGCCAGCGGCCAGGGAGGGGTCACCGGGGAG. Protein sequence: CASGQGGVTGE. The whole CDR3 sequence reads CASGQGGVTGELFF.

This clone was counted many times. The read gets to within 3 residues of the CDR3 end, and the germline J gene fills in the rest. The chain couples TRBV6-4 to TRBJ2-1; 8 bases fit TRBD2. V lost 4 bases to trimming and J lost 9 bases; unmatched junction nucleotides: 11. The CDR3 runs to 15 residues. The germline V gene encodes CDR1 MRHNA and CDR2 SNTAGT. Incomplete CDR3 DNA: TGTGCCAGCAGTGCTGGGGCGATAGCGGGAAGTGAG. Protein: CASSAGAIAGSE. The full CDR3 protein is CASSAGAIAGSEQFF.

There are many counts of this clone. The CDR3 goes on 3 residues after the read ends, and that part is filled in from the germline J gene. The chain is built from TRBV27 and TRBJ2-3; 8 positions agree with TRBD2. CDR3 size: 16 residues. The J segment lost 6 bases and the V segment lost 6 bases, leaving 14 bases of the junction unmatched. The germline V gene has CDR1 MNHEY and CDR2 SMNVEV (reference sequence). The CDR3 bases that were read are TGTGCCAGCAGGCTCCTAGCGGGCCCAGCGGGGGATACG. It encodes CASRLLAGPAGDT. The complete CDR3 protein is CASRLLAGPAGDTQYF.